The sequence of this T cell receptor beta chain was determined in a study of blood T cell repertoires in COVID-19. The wider study: The United States, Italy and Spain supplied acute and convalescent COVID-19 samples.

Germline CDR1 SGHRS, CDR2 YFSETQ. V lost 4 bases, J lost 3 bases, and 8 bases stayed unmatched. The CDR3 sequence is 15 residues long. The protocol was immunoSEQ multiplex PCR, while the TCRdb copy is restricted to in-frame clones and leaves out a portion. The table includes about 170,000 clones, about 91% detected once. The sample taken for sequencing was peripheral blood. The receptor comes from a woman aged 45-60 years with acute or convalescent COVID-19. The chain uses TRBV5-1 and TRBJ2-3, with 7 bases fitting TRBD1. CDR3 in amino acids: CASSKTDRETDTQYF. CDR3 nucleotides: TGCGCCAGCAGCAAAACAGACAGGGAGACAGATACGCAGTATTTT.